This TCR beta chain was captured by sequencing in a study of vaccination effects on CD4 cells after COVID-19. Findings of the study overall: Late post-vaccination, clones induced by infection and those induced by vaccine underwent marked clonal contraction.

Expansion of antigen-specific CD4+ T cells with viral peptide pools was carried out by the ViraFEST assay before sequencing. It was after 10 days of culture that CD4+ T cells were isolated. As their vaccination, participants received two doses of either BNT162b2 or mRNA-1273. Prior SARS-CoV-2 infection was absent in the vaccine recipients, as shown by negative nucleocapsid antibodies. Culturing of a few million PBMC per well took place with roughly 9.4 IU/ml IL-2 and 9 to 10 ug/ml peptides. Concerning this clone: Its cognate antigen is unknown.

The CDR3 runs to 18 residues. V was shortened by 2 bases and J by 0 bases, with 16 bases between the two germline ends. Germline CDR1 is LNHDA and CDR2 is SQIVND (reference sequence). The data were produced by immunoSEQ multiplex PCR, yet TCRdb's version contains in-frame clones alone and is incomplete. In the table there are about 32,000 clones, around three quarters of which are singletons. The specimen was CD4+ T cells from PBMCs cultured with HCoV-229E spike peptides, collected after COVID-19 vaccination. This clonotype was obtained from a human donor who received a COVID-19 vaccine. This chain joins TRBV19 and TRBJ2-2; either TRBD1 or TRBD2 may supply D (5 bases each). The CDR3 DNA follows: TGTGCCAGTAGTATATCCTTAATAGGGACGGCGAACACCGGGGAGCTGTTTTTT. This translates into CASSISLIGTANTGELFF.